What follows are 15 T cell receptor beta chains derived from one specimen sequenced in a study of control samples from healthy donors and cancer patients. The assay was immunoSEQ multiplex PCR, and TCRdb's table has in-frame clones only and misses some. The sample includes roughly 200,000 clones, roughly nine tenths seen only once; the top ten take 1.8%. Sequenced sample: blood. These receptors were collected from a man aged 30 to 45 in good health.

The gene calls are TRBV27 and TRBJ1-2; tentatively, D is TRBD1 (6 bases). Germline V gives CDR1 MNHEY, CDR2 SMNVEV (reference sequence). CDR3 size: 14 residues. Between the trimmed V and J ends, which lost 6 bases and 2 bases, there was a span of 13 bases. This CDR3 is CASSSYGTNYGYTF. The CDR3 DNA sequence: TGTGCCAGCAGCAGCTACGGGACAAACTATGGCTACACCTTC.

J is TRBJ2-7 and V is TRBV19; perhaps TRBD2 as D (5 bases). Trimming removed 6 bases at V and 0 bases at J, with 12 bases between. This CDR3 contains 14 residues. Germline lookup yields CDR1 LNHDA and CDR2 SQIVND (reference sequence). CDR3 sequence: CASSVGGASYEQYF. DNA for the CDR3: TGTGCCAGTAGCGTAGGAGGAGCCTCCTACGAGCAGTACTTC.

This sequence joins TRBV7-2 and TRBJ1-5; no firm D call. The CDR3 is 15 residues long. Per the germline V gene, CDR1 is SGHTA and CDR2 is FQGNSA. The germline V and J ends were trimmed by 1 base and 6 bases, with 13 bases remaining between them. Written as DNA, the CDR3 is TGTGCCAGCAGCTTAGAAGGAGTCGGTCTTCAGCCCCAGCATTTT. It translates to CASSLEGVGLQPQHF.

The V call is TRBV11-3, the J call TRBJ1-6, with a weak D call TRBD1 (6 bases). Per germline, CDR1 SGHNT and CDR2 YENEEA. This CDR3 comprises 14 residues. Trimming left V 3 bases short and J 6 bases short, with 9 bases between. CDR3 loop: CASSFGQSNSPLHF. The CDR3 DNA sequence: TGTGCCAGCAGCTTCGGACAGTCTAATTCACCCCTCCACTTT. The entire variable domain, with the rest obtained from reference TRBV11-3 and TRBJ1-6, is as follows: EAGVVQSPRYKIIEKKQPVAFWCNPISGHNTLYWYLQNLGQGPELLIRYENEEAVDDSQLPKDRFSAERLKGVDSTLKIQPAELGDSAVYLCASSFGQSNSPLHFGNGTRLTVT.

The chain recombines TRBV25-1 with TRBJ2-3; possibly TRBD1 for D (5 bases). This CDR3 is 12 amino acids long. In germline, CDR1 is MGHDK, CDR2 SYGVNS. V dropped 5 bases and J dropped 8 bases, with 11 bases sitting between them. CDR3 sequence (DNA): TGTGCCAGCAGTCAACAGGTAGCTACGCAGTATTTT. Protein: CASSQQVATQYF.

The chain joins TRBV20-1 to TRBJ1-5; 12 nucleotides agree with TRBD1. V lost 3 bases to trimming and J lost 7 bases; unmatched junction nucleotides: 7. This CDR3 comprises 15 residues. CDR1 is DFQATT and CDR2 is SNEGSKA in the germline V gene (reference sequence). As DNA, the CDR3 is TGCAGTGCTAGTTTGGGACAGGGGGCCGGGCAGCCCCAGCATTTT. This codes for CSASLGQGAGQPQHF.

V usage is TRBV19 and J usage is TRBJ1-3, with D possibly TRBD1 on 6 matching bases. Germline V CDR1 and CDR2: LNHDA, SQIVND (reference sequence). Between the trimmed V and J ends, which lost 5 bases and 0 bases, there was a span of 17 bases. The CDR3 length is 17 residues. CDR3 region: CASSYRSGGRSGNTIYF. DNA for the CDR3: TGTGCCAGTAGTTATAGGTCCGGGGGCCGCTCTGGAAACACCATATATTTT.

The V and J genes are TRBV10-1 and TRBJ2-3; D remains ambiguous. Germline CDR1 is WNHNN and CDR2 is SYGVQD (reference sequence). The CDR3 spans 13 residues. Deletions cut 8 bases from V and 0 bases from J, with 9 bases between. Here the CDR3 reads CASSPPSTDTQYF. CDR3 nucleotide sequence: TGCGCCAGCTCACCCCCTAGCACAGATACGCAGTATTTT.

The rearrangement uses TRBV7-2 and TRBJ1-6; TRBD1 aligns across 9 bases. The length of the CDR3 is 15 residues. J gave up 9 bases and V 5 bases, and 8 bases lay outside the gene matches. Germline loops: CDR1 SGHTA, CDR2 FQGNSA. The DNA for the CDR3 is TGTGCCAGCAGCCCGGGGACAGGGTTGGTTTCACCCCTCCACTTT. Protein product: CASSPGTGLVSPLHF.

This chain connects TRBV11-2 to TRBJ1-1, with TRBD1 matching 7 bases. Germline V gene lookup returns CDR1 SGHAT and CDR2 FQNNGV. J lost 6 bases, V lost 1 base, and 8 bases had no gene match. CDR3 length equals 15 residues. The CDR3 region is CASSLVGTEDSEAFF. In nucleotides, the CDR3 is TGTGCCAGCAGCTTAGTCGGGACAGAGGATTCTGAAGCTTTCTTT.

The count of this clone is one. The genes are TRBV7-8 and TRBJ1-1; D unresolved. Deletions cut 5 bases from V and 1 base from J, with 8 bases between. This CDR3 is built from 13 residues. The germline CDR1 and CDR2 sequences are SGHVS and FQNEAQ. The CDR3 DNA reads TGTGCCAGCAGCGACGACGGGAACACTGAAGCTTTCTTT. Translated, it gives CASSDDGNTEAFF.

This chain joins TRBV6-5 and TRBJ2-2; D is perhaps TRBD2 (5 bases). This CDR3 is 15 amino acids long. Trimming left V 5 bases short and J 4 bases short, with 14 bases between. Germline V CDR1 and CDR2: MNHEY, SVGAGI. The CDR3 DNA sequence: TGTGCCAGCAGTCGCTCCGGGGTTTTCACCGGGGAGCTGTTTTTT. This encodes CASSRSGVFTGELFF.

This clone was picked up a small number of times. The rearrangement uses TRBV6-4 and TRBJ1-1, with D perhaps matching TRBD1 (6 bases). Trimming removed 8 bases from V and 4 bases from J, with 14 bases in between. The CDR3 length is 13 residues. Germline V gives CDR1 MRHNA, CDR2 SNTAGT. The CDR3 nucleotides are TGTGCCAGCTCATCAAAACAGGGCACTGAAGCTTTCTTT. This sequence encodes CASSSKQGTEAFF.

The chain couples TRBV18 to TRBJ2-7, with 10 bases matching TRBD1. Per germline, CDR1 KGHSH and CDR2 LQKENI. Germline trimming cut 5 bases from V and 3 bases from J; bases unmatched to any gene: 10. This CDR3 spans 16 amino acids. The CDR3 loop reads CASSASTGGIIYEQYF. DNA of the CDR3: TGTGCCAGCTCAGCATCGACAGGGGGCATAATCTACGAGCAGTACTTC.

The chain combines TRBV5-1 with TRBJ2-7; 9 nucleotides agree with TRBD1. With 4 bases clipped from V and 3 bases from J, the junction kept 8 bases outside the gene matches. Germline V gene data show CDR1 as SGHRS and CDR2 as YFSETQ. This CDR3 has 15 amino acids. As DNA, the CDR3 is TGCGCCAGCAGCCCCCAGGGACAGGGCGTCTACGAGCAGTACTTC. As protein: CASSPQGQGVYEQYF.